This is a list of T cell receptor beta chains from one sample in a study of blood T cell repertoires in COVID-19. Data came from immunoSEQ multiplex PCR; TCRdb stores just in-frame clones and leaves some out. The sample records 64,000 or so clones, around 86% being singletons. Sequenced sample: peripheral blood. The receptors were sampled from a middle-aged man with acute or convalescent COVID-19. The CDR3 runs from the conserved cysteine through the conserved F or W. The order of the fields is D gene, clone size, V gene, J gene, CDR3 DNA, CDR3 protein. A D gene is named only where the DNA matches it firmly. For some rows the clone size is stated as once, few or many, or as a class when expanded; others skip it.

.	.	TRBV7-2	TRBJ2-1	TGTGCCAGCAGCTTAGCCAGGGGATCCTGGGGTGAGCAGTTCTTC	CASSLARGSWGEQFF
TRBD1	.	TRBV28	TRBJ2-1	TGTGCCAGCATAAAGACAGGGAAAAGAGGTGAGCAGTTCTTC	CASIKTGKRGEQFF
.	once	TRBV5-4	TRBJ2-5	TGTGCCAGCAGGCAGGGCGCATTTGAAGAGACCCAGTACTTC	CASRQGAFEETQYF
.	.	TRBV5-6	TRBJ2-5	TGTGCCAGCAGCTACGCGACAGCGCAATACTTC	CASSYATAQYF
TRBD1	.	TRBV4-1	TRBJ2-2	TGCGCCAGCAGCCCGGTCGGGACAGAAAACACCGGGGAGCTGTTTTTT	CASSPVGTENTGELFF
TRBD2	.	TRBV4-2	TRBJ2-2	TGTGCCAGCAGCCCCGGACTAGCGGCTAACACCGGGGAGCTGTTTTTT	CASSPGLAANTGELFF
TRBD1	.	TRBV19	TRBJ1-5	TGTGCCAGTAGTATTAGCTTCCCACTTCCGGGACAGGACATTAAGGCGATCAATCAGCCCCAGCATTTT	CASSISFPLPGQDIKAINQPQHF
.	.	TRBV19	TRBJ2-5	TGTGCCAGTAGTATGCCCACCACCGGGACACCACTGGCGGAAGGGACCCAGTACTTC	CASSMPTTGTPLAEGTQYF
TRBD1	few	TRBV29-1	TRBJ1-6	TGCAGCGTGGGACAGTCTGGGGATTCACCCCTCCACTTT	CSVGQSGDSPLHF
TRBD1	.	TRBV4-2	TRBJ1-1	TGTGCCAGCAGCCAGGACAGGGTCGCGGGGAACACTGAAGCTTTCTTT	CASSQDRVAGNTEAFF
TRBD1	.	TRBV19	TRBJ1-5	TGTGCCACTCAAGACAGGGTCGTTCTTGAGCCCCAGCATTTT	CATQDRVVLEPQHF
TRBD2	once	TRBV3-1/TRBV3-2	TRBJ2-1	TGTGCCAGCAGCCAAAATAAGCGGGGCAATGAGCAGTTCTTC	CASSQNKRGNEQFF
TRBD2	.	TRBV10-3	TRBJ2-7	TGTGCCATCAGCCACGGACTAGCTCTGCAGTACGAGCAGTACTTC	CAISHGLALQYEQYF
.	.	TRBV28	TRBJ1-1	TGTGCCAGCAGCACCCCTGGAGGGTACACTGAAGCTTTCTTT	CASSTPGGYTEAFF
.	.	TRBV11-3	TRBJ2-5	TGTGCCAGCAGCTTACCCCATGGGGGCCTTACTAAAGAGACCCAGTACTTC	CASSLPHGGLTKETQYF
TRBD2	.	TRBV6-5	TRBJ2-5	TGTGCCAGCAGCGGGGGGGCCGGGACCCAGTACTTC	CASSGGAGTQYF
TRBD2	.	TRBV6-5	TRBJ2-1	TGTGCCAGCAGGACTCTAGCGGGGGGAGTCTATGAGCAGTTCTTC	CASRTLAGGVYEQFF